This TCR beta chain came from a study of shared clonotypes between healthy human individuals (dated by TCRdb to 2020 to 2021). In terms of the full investigation: Two women and three men aged 18 to 49 years were included in the cohort. To estimate repertoire size and how much clonotypes are shared between individuals, the study performed deep sequencing of blood TCR repertoires from a few healthy adults. Libraries were prepared and TCR repertoires were sequenced by different laboratories using diverse techniques, in order to increase sequencing depth and limit assay-specific biases. Each donor's leukapheresis produced roughly between roughly 0.94 and 9.5 billion PBMCs.

Ten or more counts support this clone. The specificity of this receptor is unknown. It has no much larger one-base neighbor in the sample; base qualities were not kept. In the same sample, other DNA sequences code for this CDR3. Looking up the germline V gene (reference sequence) yields CDR1 GTSNPN and CDR2 SVGIG. V sheds 1 base and J sheds 5 bases, leaving 11 bases between their ends. Counted from cysteine to phenylalanine, this CDR3 has 13 amino acids. Of the read, only the CDR3 DNA is kept; its 39 bases are in frame from base 1. The donors were healthy, HIV-negative adults who had no recently reported acute infections or vaccinations. All donors were Caucasian adults living in Nashville, Tennessee, USA. For unsorted samples, tens of millions of PBMCs were counted and genomic DNA was extracted with the QIAamp DNA Blood Mini kit. After blood collection by leukapheresis, PBMCs were isolated using Ficoll-Histopaque density gradient centrifugation and then cryopreserved in the vapor phase of liquid nitrogen.

Broader findings and caveats from the paper: Because the study included only a small number of donors, the genetic and exposure-history diversity represented was limited. Sampling was restricted to blood, and TCR repertoires in tissue are likely to differ from TCR repertoires in blood. Based on pairwise subsampling, the degree of clonotype sharing among donors was expected to be affected by sequencing depth.

Using the deep immunoSEQ assay, TCR CDR3 regions were amplified from genomic DNA by multiplex PCR. Extracted genomic DNA from each cell subset was distributed evenly across all wells of several immunoSEQ 96-well plates, and each plate was treated as a replicate. For unsorted PBMC, each replicate PCR was loaded with about 300 ng genomic DNA, equivalent to around 30,000 T cell genomes. Genomic DNA from unsorted PBMC was sequenced over ten immunoSEQ deep assay plates. Purified libraries were quantified with a Qubit 3.0 fluorometer, sized on a Bioanalyzer 2100, and re-quantified with the KAPA Library Quantification kit. Each immunoSEQ 96-well plate was sequenced on its own single-read 150-cycle Illumina NextSeq 550 flow cell. The study's own analysis went as follows. Because the immunoSEQ output held only junctional sequences and lacked quality scores, the filtering could not match the filtering applied to full-length reads. Sequences were annotated with PyIR, a Python wrapper for IgBLAST v1.9, using IMGT germline references to assign V/J genes and CDR3. Reads were removed for weak V/J assignments (E-value above 1e-6), missing CDR3, stop codons, out-of-frame junctions, or ambiguous translated residues. V3J clonotypes were defined by identical inferred V gene, J gene, and CDR3 amino acid sequence. Percentage overlap between repertoires was computed as shared unique clonotypes divided by the size of the smaller repertoire. Repertoire richness was assessed with RTK rarefaction, the Chao1 estimator, and Recon v2.1 estimates of unobserved clonotypes. TCRdb obtained this table from immuneACCESS and retained in-frame rearrangements with V and J assigned. These tables miss some clones; where compared with another copy, unresolved V genes account for less than half of the shortfall, and the remainder is unexplained. V and J calls and clone size are those listed in that table; D and trimming were worked out from the DNA. The sample table holds fewer than 600,000 clones, of which more than 65% were seen once. The ten largest clones capture over 10% of the sample.

The sequencing input was PBMCs. The sequence was collected from a woman aged 35 to 49 in good health. Some clones in this sample may be carry-over from other donors' samples. This chain joins TRBV30 to TRBJ2-5, with no D gene named confidently. The sequence in DNA is TGTGCCTGGAGTGATTTAGATAGGGAGACCCAGTACTTC. The resulting protein is CAWSDLDRETQYF.